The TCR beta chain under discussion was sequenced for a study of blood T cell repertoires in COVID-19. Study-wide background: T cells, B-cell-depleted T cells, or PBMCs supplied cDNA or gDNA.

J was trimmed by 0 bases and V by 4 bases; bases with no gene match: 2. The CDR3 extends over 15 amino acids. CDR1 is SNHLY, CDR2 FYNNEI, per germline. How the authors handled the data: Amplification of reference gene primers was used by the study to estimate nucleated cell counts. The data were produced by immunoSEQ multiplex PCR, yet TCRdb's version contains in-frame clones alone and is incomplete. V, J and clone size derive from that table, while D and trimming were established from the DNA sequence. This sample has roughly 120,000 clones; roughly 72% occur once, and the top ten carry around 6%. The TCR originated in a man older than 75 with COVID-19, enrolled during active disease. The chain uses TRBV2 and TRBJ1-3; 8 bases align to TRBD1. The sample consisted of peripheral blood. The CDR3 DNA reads TGTGCCAGCAGTGGACAGGGGCCCTCTGGAAACACCATATATTTT. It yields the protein CASSGQGPSGNTIYF. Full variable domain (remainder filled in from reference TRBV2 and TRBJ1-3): EPEVTQTPSHQVTQMGQEVILRCVPISNHLYFYWYRQILGQKVEFLVSFYNNEISEKSEIFDDQFSVERPDGSNFTLKIRSTKLEDSAMYFCASSGQGPSGNTIYFGEGSWLTVV.